One and the same sample provided the 22 T cell receptor beta chains below, sequenced in a study of T cell repertoires in cytomegalovirus infection. For these TCRs, the target antigens are not known. MiXCR, run by TCRdb on the reads, gives a single entry per CDR3 protein. There are 750,000 to 950,000 distinct CDR3 sequences in the sample; around 29% occur only once, and less than 15% lies in the top ten. Sequences were derived from cultured CD8+ T cells from PBMCs, sampled from culture after CMV antigen stimulation. Receptors originate from a human donor in good health (CMV status not recorded). Some clones in this sample may be carry-over from other donors' samples.

A few counts support this clonotype. The chain joins TRBV2 to TRBJ1-1; D is perhaps TRBD1 (6 bases). The CDR3 covers 14 residues. Trimming took off 8 bases at V and 1 base at J, with 14 bases between the two ends. Germline-derived CDR1 and CDR2 are SNHLY and FYNNEI. CDR3 amino acids: CASPSKTGNTEAFF. The CDR3 DNA sequence: TGTGCCAGCCCCTCAAAGACAGGGAACACTGAAGCTTTCTTT.

The DNA for the CDR3 is TGCGCCAGCAGTGACTCTGGTTCCTACGAGCAGTACTTC. The encoded protein is CASSDSGSYEQYF. The rearrangement uses TRBV10-1 and TRBJ2-7; D unclear. The CDR3 is 13 amino acids. Per the germline V gene, CDR1 is WNHNN and CDR2 is SYGVQD (reference sequence). V lost 3 bases to trimming and J lost 1 base, with 7 bases between them.

V gene TRBV7-6 combines with J gene TRBJ1-3; 7 positions agree with TRBD1. CDR1 is SGHVS, CDR2 FNYEAQ, per germline. The CDR3 has 15 residues. J lost 3 bases, V lost 0 bases, and 2 bases had no gene match. CDR3: CASSLARGIGNTIYF. In DNA, the CDR3 is TGTGCCAGCAGCTTAGCCAGGGGGATTGGAAACACCATATATTTT.

This chain connects TRBV12-3 or TRBV12-4 to TRBJ2-1; no firm D call. The length of the CDR3 is 12 residues. Trimming shortened V by 3 bases and J by 7 bases, and 7 bases separated the two germline ends. The CDR3 spells CASSFSVNEQFF. The CDR3 DNA reads as TGTGCCAGCAGTTTCAGCGTAAATGAGCAGTTCTTC.

J is TRBJ2-7 and V is TRBV27; TRBD1 matches at 8 bases. The CDR3 is made up of 14 amino acids. V was clipped by 5 bases and J by 4 bases; unmatched bases: 7. CDR1 MNHEY and CDR2 SMNVEV come from the germline V gene (reference sequence). CDR3 in amino acids: CASSPDRVFYEQYF. For the CDR3, the DNA is TGTGCCAGCAGTCCGGACAGGGTCTTTTACGAGCAGTACTTC.

This clonotype was counted between two and nine times. The chain employs TRBV12-3 or TRBV12-4 and TRBJ2-7; D assignment may be TRBD1 or TRBD2 (5 bases each). The CDR3 runs 14 residues. The V gene lost 4 bases and the J gene lost 0 bases, with 10 bases spanning the gap. The CDR3 sequence: CASSSGPSSYEQYF. CDR3 nucleotide sequence: TGTGCCAGCAGTTCGGGACCGAGCTCCTACGAGCAGTACTTC.

V and J are TRBV12-3 or TRBV12-4 and TRBJ2-3, with 9 bases that match TRBD1. The V gene end was trimmed by 1 base and the J gene end by 0 bases; junction bases not matched to a gene: 2. The CDR3 covers 16 residues. The CDR3: CASSLGQGDSTDTQYF. DNA of the CDR3: TGTGCCAGCAGTTTAGGACAGGGGGATAGCACAGATACGCAGTATTTT.

The chain carries TRBV12-3 or TRBV12-4 and TRBJ1-5, with D possibly matching TRBD1 (5 bases). CDR3 length equals 14 residues. V was clipped by 5 bases and J by 9 bases, with 17 bases between them. In DNA form, the CDR3 reads TGTGCCAGCAGTGCGCGGGGGGTTACCTGGCCCCAGCATTTT. This gives the protein CASSARGVTWPQHF.

The chain is built from TRBV27 and TRBJ1-2, with D perhaps matching TRBD1 (5 bases). The CDR3 runs to 15 residues. The V end lost 3 bases, the J end lost 4 bases, and 15 bases lay between the germline ends. Germline V gene data show CDR1 as MNHEY and CDR2 as SMNVEV (reference sequence). DNA for the CDR3: TGTGCCAGCAGTTTCTCCGGGGCCGGATTCTATGGCTACACCTTC. Amino acids: CASSFSGAGFYGYTF.

The chain recombines TRBV20-1 with TRBJ2-1; possibly TRBD1 or TRBD2 for D (5 bases each). The germline gives CDR1 DFQATT, CDR2 SNEGSKA (reference sequence). CDR3 length equals 14 residues. The ends were cut back, 6 bases at V and 5 bases at J, with 17 bases in the middle. Here the CDR3 reads CSAVAFRGHNEQFF. The DNA for the CDR3 is TGCAGTGCAGTTGCCTTTCGGGGCCACAATGAGCAGTTCTTC.

In nucleotides, the CDR3 is TGTGCCAGCAGCATACAGGGAGGGGGAACAGAGACCCAGTACTTC. It specifies CASSIQGGGTETQYF. J is TRBJ2-5 and V is TRBV7-9; perhaps TRBD2 as D (7 bases). CDR1 is SEHNR, CDR2 FQNEAQ, per germline (reference sequence). Trimming stripped 5 bases from V and 4 bases from J, with 17 bases between. The CDR3 runs 15 residues.

About this clonotype: One end of the junction does not line up with germline, which may come from a read error. The chain carries TRBV6-6 and TRBJ2-3; TRBD1 might be the D (6 bases). The CDR3 sequence is 16 residues long. CDR1 and CDR2 from the germline V gene are MNHNY and SVGAGI (reference sequence). The CDR3: CVSTDGLPGESDTQYF. Written as DNA, the CDR3 is TGTGTCAGCACCGACGGGCTTCCAGGGGAATCAGATACGCAGTATTTT.

The chain combines TRBV7-9 with TRBJ2-1; D is undetermined. There are 15 residues in the CDR3. The germline V gene has CDR1 SEHNR and CDR2 FQNEAQ (reference sequence). V was cut by 1 base and J by 0 bases, with 7 bases left in between. This CDR3 is CASSLDASSYNEQFF. CDR3 bases: TGTGCCAGCAGCTTAGACGCGAGCTCCTACAATGAGCAGTTCTTC.

This clonotype was observed many times. The chain is built from TRBV12-3 or TRBV12-4 and TRBJ2-7, with 14 nucleotides matching TRBD2. V lost 5 bases, J lost 4 bases, and 4 bases stayed unmatched. This CDR3 contains 15 residues. CDR3 protein: CASSPTSGGEYEQYV. CDR3 nucleotides: TGTGCCAGCAGTCCGACTAGCGGGGGGGAATACGAGCAGTACGTC.

The table lists this clonotype with a few counts. J is TRBJ2-7 and V is TRBV6-5, with D perhaps matching TRBD1 (6 bases). The CDR3 loop spans 15 amino acids. Trimming took 5 bases from V and 1 from J, leaving 15 bases between them. In germline, CDR1 is MNHEY, CDR2 SVGAGI. CDR3 loop: CASSEYRERSYEQYF. The CDR3 DNA reads as TGTGCCAGCAGTGAGTACAGGGAACGGTCCTACGAGCAGTACTTC.

The table lists this clonotype with many counts. In DNA, the CDR3 is TGTGCCAGCAGAAAGGGGGCGAACACTGAAGCTTTCTTT. Residues: CASRKGANTEAFF. The rearrangement joins TRBV7-6 to TRBJ1-1; 7 bases match TRBD1. The CDR3 runs to 13 residues. The trim removed 6 bases at V and 1 base at J, leaving 2 bases unmatched. The V gene's germline CDR1 is SGHVS and CDR2 FNYEAQ.

The CDR3 reads CASSQGLAGGFKETQYF. For the CDR3, the DNA is TGTGCCAGCAGCCAAGGACTAGCGGGGGGATTTAAAGAGACCCAGTACTTC. The rearrangement uses TRBV3-1 and TRBJ2-5; 13 bases are shared with TRBD2. The CDR3 is 17 residues long. V lost 1 base, J lost 3 bases, and 5 bases stayed unmatched. Germline lookup yields CDR1 LGHDT and CDR2 YNNKEL (reference sequence).

The gene calls are TRBV29-1 and TRBJ2-3; no definite D call. The CDR3 sequence is 12 residues long. The germline gives CDR1 SQVTM, CDR2 ANQGSEA. V was clipped by 6 bases and J by 1 base, with 8 bases between them. CDR3: CSVPWGTDTQYF. CDR3 nucleotide sequence: TGCAGCGTCCCGTGGGGCACAGATACGCAGTATTTT.

The V gene is TRBV27, the J gene TRBJ1-1, with D hard to call. V dropped 8 bases and J dropped 4 bases, with 17 bases sitting between them. The CDR3 runs 14 residues. CDR1 is MNHEY, CDR2 SMNVEV, per germline (reference sequence). CDR3 amino acids: CASHLKMGGTEAFF. CDR3 bases: TGTGCCAGCCACCTAAAGATGGGAGGCACTGAAGCTTTCTTT.

This clonotype was observed a handful of times. The V gene is TRBV14, the J gene TRBJ2-1; unclear D gene. The length of the CDR3 is 16 residues. The V end lost 3 bases, the J end lost 0 bases, and 12 bases lay between the germline ends. CDR1 SGHDN and CDR2 FVKESK come from the germline V gene. The CDR3 sequence is CASSHTGVGSYNEQFF. The CDR3 nucleotides are TGTGCCAGCAGCCATACTGGGGTGGGCTCCTACAATGAGCAGTTCTTC. Full variable domain (remainder filled in from reference TRBV14 and TRBJ2-1): EAGVTQFPSHSVIEKGQTVTLRCDPISGHDNLYWYRRVMGKEIKFLLHFVKESKQDESGMPNNRFLAERTGGTYSTLKVQPAELEDSGVYFCASSHTGVGSYNEQFFGPGTRLTVL.

This clonotype was seen more than once but under ten times. The V gene is TRBV12-3 or TRBV12-4, the J gene TRBJ2-3; TRBD2 matches at 7 bases. The CDR3 runs 15 residues. J gave up 5 bases and V 3 bases, and 8 bases lay outside the gene matches. CDR3 sequence (DNA): TGTGCCAGCAGTTTTCGGAGCGGGGTAGGAGATACGCAGTATTTT. As protein: CASSFRSGVGDTQYF.

This sequence joins TRBV7-6 and TRBJ1-2; D uncertain. The V gene's germline CDR1 is SGHVS and CDR2 FNYEAQ. The CDR3 runs to 13 residues. V dropped 5 bases and J dropped 5 bases, with 12 bases sitting between them. The CDR3 nucleotides read TGTGCCAGCAGCCGTCTTAGTTATTATGGCTACACCTTC. Translation: CASSRLSYYGYTF.